These 9 T cell receptor beta chains share one sample of origin, sequenced in a study of radiotherapy plus CTLA-4 blockade in lung cancer. Repertoires were generated with immunoSEQ multiplex PCR, while TCRdb's copy carries only in-frame clones and drops some. Here the sample spans 42,000 or so clones, 75% to 80% being singletons. Sequenced material: peripheral blood, taken from a patient treated with radiotherapy plus ipilimumab. The receptors were sampled from a human donor with non-small cell lung cancer that progressed on radiotherapy plus ipilimumab.

The rearrangement uses TRBV11-2 and TRBJ2-3, with 8 bases that match TRBD2. Germline V gene lookup returns CDR1 SGHAT and CDR2 FQNNGV. This CDR3 region has 15 residues. The J segment lost 3 bases and the V segment lost 8 bases, leaving 10 bases of the junction unmatched. The CDR3 region is CASGRRGGRTDTQYF. The DNA for the CDR3 is TGTGCCAGCGGAAGACGGGGGGGCAGGACAGATACGCAGTATTTT.

The chain combines TRBV2 with TRBJ2-7; no definite D call. V shed 7 bases and J shed 3 bases, with 13 bases lying between them. Germline V gene sequence: CDR1 SNHLY, CDR2 FYNNEI. The CDR3 has 13 amino acids. CDR3 residues: CASTSASHYEQYF. The CDR3 DNA sequence: TGTGCCAGCACGTCGGCTAGTCACTACGAGCAGTACTTC. Filled out from reference TRBV2 and TRBJ2-7, the complete variable domain reads EPEVTQTPSHQVTQMGQEVILRCVPISNHLYFYWYRQILGQKVEFLVSFYNNEISEKSEIFDDQFSVERPDGSNFTLKIRSTKLEDSAMYFCASTSASHYEQYFGPGTRLTVT.

The chain employs TRBV5-4 and TRBJ1-2; the match to TRBD1 covers 8 bases. CDR1 and CDR2 (germline): SGHNT, YYREEE (reference sequence). Unmatched junction bases numbered 7, after V lost 4 bases and J lost 8 bases. The length of the CDR3 is 13 residues. The CDR3 nucleotides read TGTGCCAGCAGCACCCAGGGGGCGTTCGGCTACACCTTC. Amino acids: CASSTQGAFGYTF.

V usage is TRBV28 and J usage is TRBJ1-1; 12 positions agree with TRBD1. J was trimmed by 8 bases and V by 6 bases; bases with no gene match: 10. The CDR3 is made up of 15 amino acids. Germline V lookup: CDR1 MDHEN, CDR2 SYDVKM. CDR3 region: CASSGTGGGNLEAFF. The CDR3 nucleotides read TGTGCCAGCAGCGGGACAGGGGGCGGAAATCTCGAAGCTTTCTTT. Using reference TRBV28 and TRBJ1-1 for the parts outside the CDR3, the full variable domain is DVKVTQSSRYLVKRTGEKVFLECVQDMDHENMFWYRQDPGLGLRLIYFSYDVKMKEKGDIPEGYSVSREKKERFSLILESASTNQTSMYLCASSGTGGGNLEAFFGQGTRLTVV.

This clone was picked up one time. The J gene is TRBJ1-1, the V gene TRBV6-5; TRBD1 is a possible D gene (5 bases). The germline CDR1 and CDR2 sequences are MNHEY and SVGAGI. Deletions cut 0 bases from V and 1 base from J, with 9 bases between. This CDR3 has 15 amino acids. The CDR3 DNA sequence: TGTGCCAGCAGTTACTCCGCGGGACCGAACACTGAAGCTTTCTTT. Translated: CASSYSAGPNTEAFF.

The rearrangement links TRBV28 to TRBJ2-2, with 7 positions matching TRBD2. Germline V gene data show CDR1 as MDHEN and CDR2 as SYDVKM. The CDR3 contains 14 residues. Unmatched junction bases numbered 3, after V lost 2 bases and J lost 6 bases. CDR3 amino acids: CASSLSGVAGELFF. DNA for the CDR3: TGTGCCAGCAGTTTAAGCGGGGTTGCCGGGGAGCTGTTTTTT.

The chain employs TRBV10-3 and TRBJ1-2, with TRBD1 matching 8 bases. V lost 6 bases, J lost 2 bases, and 8 bases stayed unmatched. Germline loops: CDR1 ENHRY, CDR2 SYGVKD. The CDR3 runs 15 residues. The CDR3 is CAIREQGDRNYGYTF. CDR3 DNA: TGTGCCATCAGAGAACAGGGGGATAGGAACTATGGCTACACCTTC.

V gene TRBV6-1 combines with J gene TRBJ1-2; the D gene is possibly TRBD1 (6 bases). Germline-derived CDR1 and CDR2 are MNHNS and SASEGT. V gave up 7 bases and J gave up 8 bases, with 20 bases separating them. The CDR3 totals 14 residues. CDR3 bases: TGTGCCAGCAAGGCGGGGGCCCCGGGCGGGGGCTACACCTTC. Its translation is CASKAGAPGGGYTF.

The rearrangement joins TRBV28 to TRBJ2-1; TRBD2 agrees at 10 bases. The germline V gene encodes CDR1 MDHEN and CDR2 SYDVKM. The CDR3 has 15 amino acids. With 8 bases clipped from V and 4 bases from J, the junction kept 8 bases outside the gene matches. CDR3 protein: CASHVSGGTYNEQFF. The CDR3 DNA reads TGTGCCAGCCACGTTAGCGGGGGGACGTACAATGAGCAGTTCTTC.